Listed here are 2 T cell receptor beta chains from one sample, sequenced in a study of T cell repertoires in cytomegalovirus infection. TCRdb re-called the reads through MiXCR, storing one row per CDR3 protein. The repertoire consists of approximately 500,000 distinct CDR3 sequences, with approximately 17% occurring once and the leading ten covering 20% to 30%. Material: CD8+ T cells from PBMCs. All receptors derive from a human donor in good health (CMV status not recorded). Some clones in this sample may be carry-over from other donors' samples.

The chain employs TRBV6-6 and TRBJ1-1; 7 nucleotides agree with TRBD1. J gave up 8 bases and V 6 bases, and 12 bases lay outside the gene matches. The CDR3 loop spans 14 amino acids. Germline V lookup: CDR1 MNHNY, CDR2 SVGAGI (reference sequence). The CDR3 loop is CASRATGTATEAFF. The DNA for the CDR3 is TGTGCCAGCAGAGCAACGGGGACAGCCACAGAAGCTTTCTTT.

At least ten counts were recorded for this clonotype. V gene TRBV7-9 combines with J gene TRBJ2-7, with D perhaps TRBD1 or TRBD2 (5 bases each). Trimming pared 5 bases from V and 2 bases from J, leaving 16 bases between. The CDR3 contains 15 residues. Germline loops: CDR1 SEHNR, CDR2 FQNEAQ (reference sequence). The CDR3 loop reads CASSDRDHKPYEQYF. The CDR3 DNA reads as TGTGCCAGCAGCGACCGGGACCACAAACCCTACGAGCAGTACTTC.